This T cell receptor beta chain was obtained from a study of T cell responses to AZD1222 COVID-19 vaccine. Study-level points and caveats: Most donors were white British and more were female, and clonal diversity was possibly underestimated. The CD4 TCRs associated with vaccination extended across spike and predominated at 160-218 and 743-854.

To note about this clone: Its matching antigen is unknown.

Looked up from germline, CDR1 is SGHTA and CDR2 is FQGTGA. Losses at the gene ends were 6 bases for V and 4 bases for J; bases not matched to a gene: 3. The CDR3 is made up of 14 amino acids. The table came from immunoSEQ multiplex PCR; TCRdb's copy has only in-frame clones and leaves some out. The table lists about 100,000 clones, nearly 95% of them singletons. The J gene is TRBJ2-1, the V gene TRBV7-3, with 10 positions matching TRBD2. The TCR sequence derives from an adult in good health. Specimen: peripheral blood, collected on day 0 of AZD1222 vaccination. The CDR3 DNA follows: TGTGCCAGCAGTCTACTAGCGGGATACAATGAGCAGTTCTTC. Protein: CASSLLAGYNEQFF. Drawing the rest from reference TRBV7-3 and TRBJ2-1, the complete variable domain is GAGVSQTPSNKVTEKGKYVELRCDPISGHTALYWYRQSLGQGPEFLIYFQGTGAADDSGLPNDRFFAVRPEGSVSTLKIQRTERGDSAVYLCASSLLAGYNEQFFGPGTRLTVL.